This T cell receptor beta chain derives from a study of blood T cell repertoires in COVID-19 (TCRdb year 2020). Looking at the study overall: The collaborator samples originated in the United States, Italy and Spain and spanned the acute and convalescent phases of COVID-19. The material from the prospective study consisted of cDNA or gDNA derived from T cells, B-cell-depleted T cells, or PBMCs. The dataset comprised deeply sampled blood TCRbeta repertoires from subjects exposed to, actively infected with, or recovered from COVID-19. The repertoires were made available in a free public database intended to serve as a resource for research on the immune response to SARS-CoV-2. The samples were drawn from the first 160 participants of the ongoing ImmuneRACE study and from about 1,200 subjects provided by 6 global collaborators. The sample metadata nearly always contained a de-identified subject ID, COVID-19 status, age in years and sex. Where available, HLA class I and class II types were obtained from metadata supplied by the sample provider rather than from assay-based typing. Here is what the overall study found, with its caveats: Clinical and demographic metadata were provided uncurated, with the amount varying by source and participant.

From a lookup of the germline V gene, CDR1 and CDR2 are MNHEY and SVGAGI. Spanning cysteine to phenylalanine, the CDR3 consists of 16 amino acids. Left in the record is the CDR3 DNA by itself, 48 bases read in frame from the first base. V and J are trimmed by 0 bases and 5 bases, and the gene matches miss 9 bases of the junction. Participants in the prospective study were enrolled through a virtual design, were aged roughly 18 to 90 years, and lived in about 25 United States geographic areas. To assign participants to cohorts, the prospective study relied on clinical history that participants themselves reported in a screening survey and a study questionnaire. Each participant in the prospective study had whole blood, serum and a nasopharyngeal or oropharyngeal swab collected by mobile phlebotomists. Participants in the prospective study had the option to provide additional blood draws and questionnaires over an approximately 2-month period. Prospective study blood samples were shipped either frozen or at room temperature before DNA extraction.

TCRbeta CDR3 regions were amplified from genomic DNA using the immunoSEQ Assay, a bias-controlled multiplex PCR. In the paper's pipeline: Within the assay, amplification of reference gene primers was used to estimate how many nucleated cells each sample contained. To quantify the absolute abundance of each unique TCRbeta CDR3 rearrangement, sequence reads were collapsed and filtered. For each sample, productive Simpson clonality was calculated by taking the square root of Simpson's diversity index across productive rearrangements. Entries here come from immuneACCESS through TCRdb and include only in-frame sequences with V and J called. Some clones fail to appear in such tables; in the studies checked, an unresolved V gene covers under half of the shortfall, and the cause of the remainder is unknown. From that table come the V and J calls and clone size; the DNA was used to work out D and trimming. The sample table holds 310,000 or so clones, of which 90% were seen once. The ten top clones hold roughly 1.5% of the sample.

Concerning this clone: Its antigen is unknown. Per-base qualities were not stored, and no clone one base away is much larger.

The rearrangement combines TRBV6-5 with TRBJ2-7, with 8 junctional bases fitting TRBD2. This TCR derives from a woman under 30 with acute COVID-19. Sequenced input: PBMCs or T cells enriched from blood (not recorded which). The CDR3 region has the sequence CASSYSRAGGMNEQYF. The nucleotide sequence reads TGTGCCAGCAGTTACTCGAGGGCGGGAGGAATGAACGAGCAGTACTTC.